This section outlines one T cell receptor (beta chain) sequence together with its context. Its antigen is unknown. Germline V lookup: CDR1 KGHSH, CDR2 LQKENI. The CDR3 spans 13 residues. V shed 6 bases, J shed 7 bases, and the junction held 7 bases outside the gene matches. It was version v3.0 of the immunoSEQ assay that was run at survey level. Sequencing set out to capture about 35,000-55,000 T-cell genomes per sample. Sequencing used immunoSEQ multiplex PCR; TCRdb keeps in-frame clones, though not all of them. The profile covers 30,000 or so clones, with around 74% appearing a single time and nearly 3.5% taken by the ten largest. The samples, holding 1-10 million cryopreserved PBMC, were thawed before DNA extraction was carried out. This specimen belongs to a study of long-term antiretroviral therapy in people with HIV. Whole-study results and caveats: Subsequent to ART, diversity was augmented yet persisted below that of transplant donor controls. All blood samples came from the years 2004 to 2017, possibly under older ART regimens.

The chain carries TRBV18 and TRBJ2-5, with 8 bases matching TRBD1. This material consisted of unsorted PBMCs, taken 3 years after starting antiretroviral therapy. The receptor comes from a man aged 50-60 years with HIV. The CDR3 here is CASSWTGRGTQYF. The CDR3 DNA sequence: TGTGCCAGCTCCTGGACAGGGCGGGGGACCCAGTACTTC.